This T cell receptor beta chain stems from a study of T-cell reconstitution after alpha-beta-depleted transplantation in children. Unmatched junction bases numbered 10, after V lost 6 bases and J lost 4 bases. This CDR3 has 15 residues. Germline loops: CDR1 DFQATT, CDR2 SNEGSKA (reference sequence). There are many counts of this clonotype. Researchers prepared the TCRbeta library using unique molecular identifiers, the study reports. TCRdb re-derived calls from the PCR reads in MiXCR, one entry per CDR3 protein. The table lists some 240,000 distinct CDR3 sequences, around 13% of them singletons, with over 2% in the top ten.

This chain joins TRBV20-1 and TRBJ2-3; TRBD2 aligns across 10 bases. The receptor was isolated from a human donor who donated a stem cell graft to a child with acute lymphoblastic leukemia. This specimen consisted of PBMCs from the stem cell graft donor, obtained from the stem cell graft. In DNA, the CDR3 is TGCAGTGCGCACGCCCTAGCGGGAGCCTCAGATACGCAGTATTTT. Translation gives CSAHALAGASDTQYF.